Presented here are 24 T cell receptor beta chains from one specimen sequenced in a study of beta chain features in type 1 diabetes. Of the isolated RNA, all was reverse transcribed, and so the sequenced material was expressed TCRB transcripts. Using immunoSEQ multiplex PCR, the repertoire was profiled, and TCRdb retains in-frame clones only, with some absent. This table has more than 300,000 clones, 10% to 15% appearing once. Sequencing was carried out using naive CD4+ T cells from blood. Every receptor here comes from a man between 18 and 35 years old in good health.

This clone turned up a few times. V is TRBV11-2 and J is TRBJ2-3; TRBD1 agrees at 8 bases. V dropped 5 bases and J dropped 3; count of bases not matched to a gene: 10. Germline V gene lookup returns CDR1 SGHAT and CDR2 FQNNGV. The CDR3 totals 16 residues. CDR3 nucleotides: TGTGCCAGCAGCCGCCTTTGGGACAGGAGAACAGATACGCAGTATTTT. It encodes CASSRLWDRRTDTQYF.

V is TRBV28 and J is TRBJ2-7; 7 bases fit TRBD2. J lost 3 bases, V lost 3 bases, and 2 bases had no gene match. In germline, CDR1 is MDHEN, CDR2 SYDVKM. The CDR3 contains 13 residues. The CDR3 DNA reads TGTGCCAGCAGTTTTGGGGGGGTCTACGAGCAGTACTTC. It yields the protein CASSFGGVYEQYF.

The table lists this clone with a few counts. The chain carries TRBV25-1 and TRBJ1-6; the D gene is possibly TRBD1 (5 bases). The germline gives CDR1 MGHDK, CDR2 SYGVNS. This CDR3 has 15 amino acids. The V and J ends lost 1 base and 7 bases respectively, with 11 bases between them. As DNA, the CDR3 is TGTGCCAGCAGTGAATTTACAGGAGGGAATTCACCCCTCCACTTT. This gives the protein CASSEFTGGNSPLHF. The full variable domain, rest sourced from reference TRBV25-1 and TRBJ1-6, is EADIYQTPRYLVIGTGKKITLECSQTMGHDKMYWYQQDPGMELHLIHYSYGVNSTEKGDLSSESTVSRIRTEHFPLTLESARPSHTSQYLCASSEFTGGNSPLHFGNGTRLTVT.

The V gene is TRBV5-4, the J gene TRBJ1-1; D unclear. Trimming left V 7 bases short and J 4 bases short, with 17 bases between. Looked up from germline, CDR1 is SGHNT and CDR2 is YYREEE (reference sequence). CDR3 size: 14 residues. CDR3 protein: CASGETRLGTEAFF. CDR3 nucleotides: TGTGCCAGCGGGGAGACCCGCTTGGGCACTGAAGCTTTCTTT.

V gene TRBV19 combines with J gene TRBJ2-5; 9 bases fit TRBD1. The CDR3 loop spans 15 amino acids. The germline gives CDR1 LNHDA, CDR2 SQIVND (reference sequence). V dropped 3 bases and J dropped 2; count of bases not matched to a gene: 4. The CDR3 loop reads CASSIPGTGQETQYF. The CDR3 DNA reads TGTGCCAGTAGTATTCCCGGGACAGGGCAAGAGACCCAGTACTTC.

This chain joins TRBV6-5 and TRBJ1-2; TRBD1 matches 7 bases. The CDR3 contains 15 residues. CDR1 is MNHEY, CDR2 SVGAGI, per germline. J was trimmed by 8 bases and V by 2 bases; bases with no gene match: 11. The CDR3 DNA reads TGTGCCAGCAGTTACCCCGGACAGGCCCACTGGGGCTACACCTTC. Its translation is CASSYPGQAHWGYTF.

The chain has TRBV7-2 and TRBJ1-2; no definite D call. Germline values: CDR1 SGHTA, CDR2 FQGNSA. CDR3 length equals 13 residues. V dropped 1 base and J dropped 4 bases, with 7 bases sitting between them. CDR3 sequence: CASSLDPSYGYTF. CDR3 sequence (DNA): TGTGCCAGCAGCTTAGATCCGAGCTATGGCTACACCTTC.

This sequence joins TRBV6-1 and TRBJ2-1, with 7 nucleotides matching TRBD2. Unmatched junction bases numbered 7, after V lost 4 bases and J lost 4 bases. The CDR3 is made up of 15 amino acids. CDR1 is MNHNS and CDR2 is SASEGT in the germline V gene. CDR3 in DNA: TGTGCCAGCAGTGTAGTTGGCGGGAGTTACAATGAGCAGTTCTTC. Protein product: CASSVVGGSYNEQFF.

This clone was found a few times. The chain's CDR3 is CASSSLPGLAGNTGELFF. The CDR3 DNA follows: TGTGCCAGCAGCTCCCTACCGGGACTAGCGGGGAACACCGGGGAGCTGTTTTTT. The chain carries TRBV11-2 and TRBJ2-2; 12 positions agree with TRBD2. The CDR3 has 18 amino acids. J lost 1 base, V lost 4 bases, and 7 bases had no gene match. Germline V gene lookup returns CDR1 SGHAT and CDR2 FQNNGV.

The table lists this clone with a few counts. The gene calls are TRBV20-1 and TRBJ2-5, with 7 bases matching TRBD1. The germline gives CDR1 DFQATT, CDR2 SNEGSKA (reference sequence). The CDR3 totals 10 residues. The V gene end was trimmed by 5 bases and the J gene end by 10 bases; junction bases not matched to a gene: 4. The CDR3 bases are TGCAGTGCTTTTCGACAGGGCCAGTACTTC. Translated, it gives CSAFRQGQYF.

This clone has more than one count but fewer than ten. The V call is TRBV5-1, the J call TRBJ2-5, with D unclear. Germline V CDR1 and CDR2: SGHRS, YFSETQ. This CDR3 contains 14 residues. The ends were cut back, 2 bases at V and 1 base at J, with 9 bases in the middle. The CDR3 DNA is TGCGCCAGCAGCTTCGGGTTCCCCCAAGAGACCCAGTACTTC. Amino acid sequence: CASSFGFPQETQYF.

In this sample, this clone turned up a few times. The chain combines TRBV4-3 with TRBJ2-1; a possible D gene is TRBD2 (5 bases). V lost 0 bases to trimming and J lost 5 bases, with 17 bases between them. The V gene's germline CDR1 is LGHNA and CDR2 YSLEER. There are 17 residues in the CDR3. CDR3: CASSQDRPAARHNEQFF. CDR3 nucleotides: TGCGCCAGCAGCCAAGATCGTCCAGCGGCCCGCCACAATGAGCAGTTCTTC.

This chain joins TRBV28 and TRBJ2-1; D remains unclear. The CDR3 is 16 residues long. Per germline, CDR1 MDHEN and CDR2 SYDVKM. Trimming cost V 5 bases and J 0 bases, with 14 bases left between them. CDR3 nucleotide sequence: TGTGCCAGCAGTACCCCTTTAGAGCCCTCCTACAATGAGCAGTTCTTC. Translating gives CASSTPLEPSYNEQFF. Variable domain in full (rest from reference TRBV28 and TRBJ2-1): DVKVTQSSRYLVKRTGEKVFLECVQDMDHENMFWYRQDPGLGLRLIYFSYDVKMKEKGDIPEGYSVSREKKERFSLILESASTNQTSMYLCASSTPLEPSYNEQFFGPGTRLTVL.

The chain is built from TRBV15 and TRBJ2-1, with D tentatively TRBD2 (6 bases). The CDR3 has 16 amino acids. Germline V gene sequence: CDR1 LNHNV, CDR2 YYDKDF (reference sequence). Trimming cost V 2 bases and J 2 bases, with 13 bases left between them. Here the CDR3 reads CATSRPRAGPYNEQFF. CDR3 nucleotide sequence: TGTGCCACCAGCAGACCTCGAGCGGGCCCCTACAATGAGCAGTTCTTC.

This clone was observed a handful of times. V gene TRBV6-1 combines with J gene TRBJ2-7; D is possibly TRBD2 (6 bases). The length of the CDR3 is 15 residues. The germline V gene encodes CDR1 MNHNS and CDR2 SASEGT. The ends were cut back, 2 bases at V and 3 bases at J, with 14 bases in the middle. This chain's CDR3 is CASSELLGRDYEQYF. CDR3 nucleotides: TGTGCCAGCAGTGAACTCTTAGGGCGGGACTACGAGCAGTACTTC.

V gene TRBV7-8 combines with J gene TRBJ2-3, with TRBD2 as a possible D gene (6 bases). This CDR3 region has 14 residues. V dropped 7 bases and J dropped 0 bases, with 11 bases sitting between them. CDR1 and CDR2 from the germline V gene are SGHVS and FQNEAQ. The CDR3 here is CASTVGGSTDTQYF. The CDR3 DNA follows: TGTGCCAGCACCGTCGGGGGAAGCACAGATACGCAGTATTTT. The entire variable domain, with the rest obtained from reference TRBV7-8 and TRBJ2-3, is as follows: GAGVSQSPRYKVAKRGQDVALRCDPISGHVSLFWYQQALGQGPEFLTYFQNEAQLDKSGLPSDRFFAERPEGSVSTLKIQRTQQEDSAVYLCASTVGGSTDTQYFGPGTRLTVL.

In its sample, this clone was seen a few times. The chain combines TRBV2 with TRBJ2-7; 7 bases are a match to TRBD1. The V gene's germline CDR1 is SNHLY and CDR2 FYNNEI. The CDR3 has 17 residues. V was clipped by 4 bases and J by 6 bases; unmatched bases: 18. CDR3 protein: CASSATGRRPPHLEQYF. CDR3 bases: TGTGCCAGCAGTGCGACAGGGAGAAGGCCTCCCCATCTCGAGCAGTACTTC.

The chain uses TRBV7-2 and TRBJ1-2, with 7 bases fitting TRBD1. Germline V gives CDR1 SGHTA, CDR2 FQGNSA. The CDR3 covers 14 residues. V lost 4 bases and J lost 7; bases outside the gene matches: 9. In nucleotides, the CDR3 is TGTGCCAGCAGCTGCACTCCCGACAGGGTTGGCTACACCTTC. This encodes CASSCTPDRVGYTF.

In this sample, this clone turned up a few times. This rearrangement joins TRBV9 to TRBJ2-1; D is perhaps TRBD2 (6 bases). The CDR3 loop spans 16 amino acids. CDR1 and CDR2 from the germline V gene are SGDLS and YYNGEE. The germline V and J ends were trimmed by 0 bases and 3 bases, with 13 bases remaining between them. In DNA form, the CDR3 reads TGTGCCAGCAGCGTAGAGGGCAGGACTAACTACAATGAGCAGTTCTTC. This gives the protein CASSVEGRTNYNEQFF.

The chain carries TRBV6-5 and TRBJ2-7; weak D call: TRBD2 (6 bases). The V end lost 0 bases, the J end lost 3 bases, and 9 bases lay between the germline ends. The CDR3 length is 14 residues. Germline loops: CDR1 MNHEY, CDR2 SVGAGI. CDR3 amino acids: CASSYSEGNYEQYF. The DNA of the CDR3 is TGTGCCAGCAGTTACTCGGAGGGAAACTACGAGCAGTACTTC.

The chain is built from TRBV28 and TRBJ2-1, with 8 positions matching TRBD2. J gave up 5 bases and V 2 bases, and 14 bases lay outside the gene matches. This CDR3 comprises 18 residues. Looked up from germline, CDR1 is MDHEN and CDR2 is SYDVKM. CDR3 residues: CASSLPTQTSAVNNEQFF. The CDR3, as DNA: TGTGCCAGCAGTTTACCCACTCAGACTAGCGCGGTCAACAATGAGCAGTTCTTC.

CDR3 region: CASSQRGLVVGGTGELFF. The CDR3 DNA follows: TGTGCCAGCAGCCAACGTGGACTAGTTGTTGGAGGCACCGGGGAGCTGTTTTTT. This chain connects TRBV4-2 to TRBJ2-2; 7 bases are a match to TRBD2. Germline-derived CDR1 and CDR2 are LGHNA and YNFKEQ. The length of the CDR3 is 18 residues. The V and J ends lost 2 bases and 4 bases, in that order; junction bases with no gene match: 13.

This clone showed up just a few times. The chain carries TRBV9 and TRBJ2-3; 8 bases agree with TRBD1. Trimming at V came to 4 bases and at J to 3 bases, leaving 10 bases not matched to a gene. The CDR3 consists of 16 residues. The germline gives CDR1 SGDLS, CDR2 YYNGEE. In DNA form, the CDR3 reads TGTGCCAGCAGCCCCCGGCGTACAGGGGGGACAGATACGCAGTATTTT. It yields the protein CASSPRRTGGTDTQYF.

In the case of this clone: Other DNA sequences in the sample encode the same CDR3. The chain employs TRBV28 and TRBJ1-1; D unresolved. This CDR3 region has 11 residues. Germline CDR1 MDHEN, CDR2 SYDVKM. The V gene lost 1 base and the J gene lost 8 bases, with 5 bases spanning the gap. The CDR3 DNA reads TGTGCCAGCAGTTTATCCAGGGAAGCTTTCTTT. Its translation: CASSLSREAFF. The full variable domain, rest sourced from reference TRBV28 and TRBJ1-1, is DVKVTQSSRYLVKRTGEKVFLECVQDMDHENMFWYRQDPGLGLRLIYFSYDVKMKEKGDIPEGYSVSREKKERFSLILESASTNQTSMYLCASSLSREAFFGQGTRLTVV.